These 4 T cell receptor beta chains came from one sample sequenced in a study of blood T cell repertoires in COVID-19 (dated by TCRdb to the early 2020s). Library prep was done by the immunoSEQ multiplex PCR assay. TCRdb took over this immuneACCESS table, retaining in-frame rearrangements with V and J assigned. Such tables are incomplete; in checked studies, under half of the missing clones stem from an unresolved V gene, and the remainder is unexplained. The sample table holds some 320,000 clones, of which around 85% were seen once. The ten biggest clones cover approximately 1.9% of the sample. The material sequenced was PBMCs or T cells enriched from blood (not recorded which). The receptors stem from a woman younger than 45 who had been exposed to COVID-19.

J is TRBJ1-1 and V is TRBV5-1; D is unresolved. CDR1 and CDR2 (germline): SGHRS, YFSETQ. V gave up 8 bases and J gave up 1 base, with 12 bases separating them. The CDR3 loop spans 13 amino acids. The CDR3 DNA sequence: TGCGCCAGTCGGGTAATTGGGAACACTGAAGCTTTCTTT. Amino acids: CASRVIGNTEAFF.

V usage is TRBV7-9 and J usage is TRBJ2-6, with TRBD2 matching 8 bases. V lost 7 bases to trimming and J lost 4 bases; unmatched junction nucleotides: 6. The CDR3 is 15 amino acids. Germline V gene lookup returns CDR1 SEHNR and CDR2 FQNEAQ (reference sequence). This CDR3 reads CASIQPSGGANVLTF. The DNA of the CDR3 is TGTGCCAGCATCCAGCCTAGCGGGGGGGCCAACGTCCTGACTTTC.

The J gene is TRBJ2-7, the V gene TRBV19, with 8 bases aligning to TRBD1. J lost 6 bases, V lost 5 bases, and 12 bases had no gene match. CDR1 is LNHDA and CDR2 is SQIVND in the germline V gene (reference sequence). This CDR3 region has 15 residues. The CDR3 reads CASSQTARTGSEQYF. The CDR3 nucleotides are TGTGCCAGTAGTCAAACCGCTAGGACAGGGAGCGAGCAGTACTTC.

The CDR3 sequence: CASSYPSGQETQYF. As DNA, the CDR3 is TGCGCCAGCAGCTACCCGAGCGGGCAAGAGACCCAGTACTTC. The V call is TRBV5-1, the J call TRBJ2-5; possible D gene TRBD2, 6 bases. The CDR3 has 14 residues. Germline V lookup: CDR1 SGHRS, CDR2 YFSETQ. The V end was cut by 3 bases, the J end by 2 bases, with 11 bases between.